Reported below is one TCR beta chain. Its antigen is still unknown. The data belong to a study of post-analysis software for immune sequencing data. The J segment lost 18 bases and the V segment lost 4 bases, leaving 12 bases of the junction unmatched. This CDR3 is built from 13 residues. Every TCR beta cDNA library bore unique molecular identifiers. TCRdb used MiXCR to reprocess the PCR reads, holding one entry per CDR3 protein. Of 650,000 to 850,000 distinct CDR3 sequences listed, roughly 50% are singletons. General observations from the study: Those with multiple sclerosis, the patient group, showed significantly lower normalized Chao1 diversity than controls. Controls showed lower frequencies than patients for several TRBV segments, and TRBV5-6, TRBV5-1 and TRBV20-1 were among these.

The source material was blood. The chain combines TRBV12-3 or TRBV12-4 with TRBJ1-6; 7 bases agree with TRBD1. The TCR was taken from a girl between 5 and 17 years old with multiple sclerosis. The CDR3 here is CASSSSPDRLAHF. Here the CDR3 DNA reads TGTGCCAGCAGTTCCTCCCCGGACAGGCTCGCCCACTTT.